This T cell receptor (beta chain) was documented in a study of STAT5B mutations in CD4+ large granular lymphocyte leukemia. Only in-frame clones appear in the TCRdb table, and some are missing; sequencing was by immunoSEQ multiplex PCR. Among 30,000 to 35,000 clones, roughly 88% were seen once, and the ten largest hold 0.95% to 1%. General study findings and limits: No patients shared main leukemic clonotypes, though roughly 27% appeared at low frequency elsewhere.

Control samples were healthy donors' buffy coats. For this clone: The antigen is unknown.

The CDR3 length is 12 residues. Germline CDR1 is SEHNR and CDR2 is FQNEAQ (reference sequence). V lost 1 base to trimming and J lost 7 bases, with 7 bases between them. This chain uses TRBV7-9 with TRBJ1-1; D remains ambiguous. The clonotype originates from a human donor in good health. The sequencing input was CD4+ T cells from blood buffy coats. CDR3 residues: CASSLEVIEAFF. The CDR3, as DNA: TGTGCCAGCAGCTTAGAGGTGATTGAAGCTTTCTTT.